This TCR beta chain was sequenced for a study of blood T cells in healthy people across ages. The study, taken as a whole, reports: Using unsorted PBMCs precluded a conclusive naive versus antigen-experienced comparison. It was the long-lived donors that had more naive CD4+ cells and higher diversity than aged donors.

This clonotype was detected a few times. Its antigen is undetermined. It was with a sample-barcoded 5' primer and a J-beta primer mix that a second PCR of roughly 7 to 12 cycles was run. Individual samples furnished no less than 3 million CDR3-containing paired-end reads apiece. In TCRdb, the 5' RACE reads were re-called with MiXCR into one record per CDR3 protein. This table holds roughly 900,000 distinct CDR3 sequences, roughly 48% found once. Trimming shortened V by 2 bases and J by 2 bases, and 11 bases separated the two germline ends. Germline loops: CDR1 MNHNY, CDR2 SVGAGI (reference sequence). The CDR3 consists of 15 residues.

The chain combines TRBV6-6 with TRBJ2-3; D ambiguous. This sequence was found in a man aged 25 to 40 in good health. Sample: blood. CDR3 region: CASSYPRSTTDTQYF. The CDR3 DNA follows: TGTGCCAGCAGTTACCCCAGAAGTACCACAGATACGCAGTATTTT.